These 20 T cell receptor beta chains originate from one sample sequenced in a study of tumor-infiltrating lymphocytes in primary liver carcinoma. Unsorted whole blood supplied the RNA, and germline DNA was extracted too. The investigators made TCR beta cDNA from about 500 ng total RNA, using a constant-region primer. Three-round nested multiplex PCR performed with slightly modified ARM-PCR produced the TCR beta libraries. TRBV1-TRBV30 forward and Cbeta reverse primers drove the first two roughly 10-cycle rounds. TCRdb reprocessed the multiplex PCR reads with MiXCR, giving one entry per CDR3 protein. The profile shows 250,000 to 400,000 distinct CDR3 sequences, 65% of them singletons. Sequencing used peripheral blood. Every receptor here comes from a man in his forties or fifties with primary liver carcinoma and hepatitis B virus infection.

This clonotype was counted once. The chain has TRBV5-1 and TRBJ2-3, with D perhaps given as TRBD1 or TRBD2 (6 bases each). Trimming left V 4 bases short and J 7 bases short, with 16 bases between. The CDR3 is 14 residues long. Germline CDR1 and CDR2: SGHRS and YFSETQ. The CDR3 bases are TGCGCCAGCAGCCCCCTAGGAGGGACAAATACGCAGTATTTT. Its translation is CASSPLGGTNTQYF.

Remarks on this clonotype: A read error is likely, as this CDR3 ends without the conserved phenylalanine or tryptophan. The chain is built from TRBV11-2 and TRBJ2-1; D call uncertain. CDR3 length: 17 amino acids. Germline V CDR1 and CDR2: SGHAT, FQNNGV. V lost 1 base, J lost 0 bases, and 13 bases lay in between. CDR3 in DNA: TGTGCCAGCAGCTTAGTGTTTAGCAGTAACTCCTACAATGAGCAGTTCATC. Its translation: CASSLVFSSNSYNEQFI.

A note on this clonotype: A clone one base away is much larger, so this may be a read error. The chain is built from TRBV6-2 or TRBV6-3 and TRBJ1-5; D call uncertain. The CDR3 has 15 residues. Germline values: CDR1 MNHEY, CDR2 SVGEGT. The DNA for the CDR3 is TGTGCCAGCAGTTACCGGCGGTCCTCTAATCGGCCCCAGCATTTT. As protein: CASSYRRSSNRPQHF.

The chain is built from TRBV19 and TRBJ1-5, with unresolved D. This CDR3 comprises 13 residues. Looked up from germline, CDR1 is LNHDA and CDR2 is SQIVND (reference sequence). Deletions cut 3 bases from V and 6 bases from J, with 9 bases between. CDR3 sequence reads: CASSMGGRQPQHF. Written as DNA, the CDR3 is TGTGCCAGTAGTATGGGAGGGCGTCAGCCCCAGCATTTT.

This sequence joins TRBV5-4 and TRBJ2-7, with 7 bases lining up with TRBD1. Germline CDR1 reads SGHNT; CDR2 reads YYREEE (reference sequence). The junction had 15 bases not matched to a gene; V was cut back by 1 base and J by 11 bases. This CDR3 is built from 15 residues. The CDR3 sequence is CASSLTLDRAYVKYF. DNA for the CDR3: TGTGCCAGCAGCTTGACCCTCGACAGGGCCTACGTGAAGTACTTC.

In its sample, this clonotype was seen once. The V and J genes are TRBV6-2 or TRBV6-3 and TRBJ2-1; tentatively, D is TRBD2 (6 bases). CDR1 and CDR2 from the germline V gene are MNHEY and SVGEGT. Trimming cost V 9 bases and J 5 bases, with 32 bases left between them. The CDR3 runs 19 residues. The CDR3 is CASSPPRLASPPKNNEQFF. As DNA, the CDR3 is TGTGCCAGTAGCCCTCCGCGGCTAGCGAGTCCACCTAAGAACAATGAGCAGTTCTTC.

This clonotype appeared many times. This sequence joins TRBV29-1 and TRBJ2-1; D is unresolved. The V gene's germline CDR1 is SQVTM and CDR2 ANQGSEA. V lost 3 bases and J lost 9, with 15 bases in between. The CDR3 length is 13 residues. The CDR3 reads CSVDNIGLGEQFF. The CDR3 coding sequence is TGCAGCGTTGATAATATTGGGCTGGGTGAGCAGTTCTTC.

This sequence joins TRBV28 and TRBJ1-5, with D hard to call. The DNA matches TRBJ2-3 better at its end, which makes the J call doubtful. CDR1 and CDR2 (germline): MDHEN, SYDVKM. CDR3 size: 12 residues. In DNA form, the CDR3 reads TGTGCCAGCTTCGGGCTTAATCAGCCCCAGTATTTT. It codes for CASFGLNQPQYF.

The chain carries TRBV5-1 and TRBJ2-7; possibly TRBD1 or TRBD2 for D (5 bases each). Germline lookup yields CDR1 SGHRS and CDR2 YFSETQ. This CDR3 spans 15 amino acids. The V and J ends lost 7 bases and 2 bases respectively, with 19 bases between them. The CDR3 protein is CASSLTGTPAYEQYF. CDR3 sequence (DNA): TGCGCCAGCTCCTTAACCGGGACGCCGGCCTACGAGCAGTACTTC. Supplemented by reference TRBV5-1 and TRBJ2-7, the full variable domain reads KAGVTQTPRYLIKTRGQQVTLSCSPISGHRSVSWYQQTPGQGLQFLFEYFSETQRNKGNFPGRFSGRQFSNSRSEMNVSTLELGDSALYLCASSLTGTPAYEQYFGPGTRLTVT.

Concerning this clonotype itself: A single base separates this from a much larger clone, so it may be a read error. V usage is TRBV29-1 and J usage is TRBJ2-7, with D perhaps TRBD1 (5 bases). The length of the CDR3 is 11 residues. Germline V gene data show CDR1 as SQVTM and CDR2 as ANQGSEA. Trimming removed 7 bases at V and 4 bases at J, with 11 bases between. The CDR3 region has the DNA TGCAGCGGGGGCAATAAGTACGAGCAGTACTTC. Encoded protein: CSGGNKYEQYF.

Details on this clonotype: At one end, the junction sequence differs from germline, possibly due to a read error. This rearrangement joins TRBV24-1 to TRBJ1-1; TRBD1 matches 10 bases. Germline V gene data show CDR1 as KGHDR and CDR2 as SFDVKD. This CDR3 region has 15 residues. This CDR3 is CDTSDPRTGGTEAFF. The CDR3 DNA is TGTGACACCAGTGATCCCCGGACAGGGGGGACTGAAGCTTTCTTT.

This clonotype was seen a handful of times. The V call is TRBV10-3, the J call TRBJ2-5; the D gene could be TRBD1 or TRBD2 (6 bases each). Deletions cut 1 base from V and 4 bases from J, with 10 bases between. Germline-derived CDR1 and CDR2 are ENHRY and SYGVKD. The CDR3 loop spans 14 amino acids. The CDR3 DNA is TGTGCCATCAGTGAGTGGGGGGCAGGAGAGACCCAGTACTTC. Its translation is CAISEWGAGETQYF.

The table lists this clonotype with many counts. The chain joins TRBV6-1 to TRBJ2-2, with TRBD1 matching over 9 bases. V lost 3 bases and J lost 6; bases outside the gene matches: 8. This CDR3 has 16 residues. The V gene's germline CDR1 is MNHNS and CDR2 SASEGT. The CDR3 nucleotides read TGTGCCAGCAGTGACGACGACAGGGGGAGGCCCGGGGAGCTGTTTTTT. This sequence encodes CASSDDDRGRPGELFF.

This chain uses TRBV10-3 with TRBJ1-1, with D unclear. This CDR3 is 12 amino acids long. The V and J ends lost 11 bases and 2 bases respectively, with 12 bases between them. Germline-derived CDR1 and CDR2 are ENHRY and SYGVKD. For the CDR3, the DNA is TGTGCCGCCGCAAAAGAAAACACTGAAGCTTTCTTT. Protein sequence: CAAAKENTEAFF.

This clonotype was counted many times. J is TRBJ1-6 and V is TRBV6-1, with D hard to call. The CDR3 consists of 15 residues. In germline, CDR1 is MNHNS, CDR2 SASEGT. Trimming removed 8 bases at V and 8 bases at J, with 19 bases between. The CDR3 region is CASLFRTGIDSPLHF. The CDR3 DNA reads TGTGCCAGCTTGTTTCGGACGGGGATTGATTCACCCCTCCACTTT.

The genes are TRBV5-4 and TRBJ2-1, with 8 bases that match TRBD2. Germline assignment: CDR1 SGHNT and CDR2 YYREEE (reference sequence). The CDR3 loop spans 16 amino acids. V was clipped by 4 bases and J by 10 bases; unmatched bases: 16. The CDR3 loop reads CASSPRGRLAREEQFF. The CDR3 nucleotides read TGTGCCAGCAGCCCCCGAGGAAGACTAGCGCGGGAGGAGCAGTTCTTC. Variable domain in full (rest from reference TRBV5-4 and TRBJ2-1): ETGVTQSPTHLIKTRGQQVTLRCSSQSGHNTVSWYQQALGQGPQFIFQYYREEENGRGNFPPRFSGLQFPNYSSELNVNALELDDSALYLCASSPRGRLAREEQFFGPGTRLTVL.

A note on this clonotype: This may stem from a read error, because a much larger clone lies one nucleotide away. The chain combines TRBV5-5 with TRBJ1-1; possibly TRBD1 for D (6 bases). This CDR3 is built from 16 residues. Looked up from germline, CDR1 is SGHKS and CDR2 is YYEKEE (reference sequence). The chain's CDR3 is CVSSGLTGSSNTEAFF. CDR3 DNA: TGTGTCAGCAGCGGGTTGACAGGCAGTTCGAACACTGAAGCTTTCTTT.

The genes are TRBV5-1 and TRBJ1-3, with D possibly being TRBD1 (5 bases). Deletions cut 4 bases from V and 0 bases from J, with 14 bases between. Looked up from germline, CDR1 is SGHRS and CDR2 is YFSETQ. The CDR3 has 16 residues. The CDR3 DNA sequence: TGCGCCAGCAGCCAAAGTGGGGCCGACTCTGGAAACACCATATATTTT. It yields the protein CASSQSGADSGNTIYF.

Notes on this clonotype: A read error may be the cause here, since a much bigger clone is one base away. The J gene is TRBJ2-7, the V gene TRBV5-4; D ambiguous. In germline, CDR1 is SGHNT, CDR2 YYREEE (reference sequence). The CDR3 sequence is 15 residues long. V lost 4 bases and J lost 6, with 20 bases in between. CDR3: CASSLGPRTLSEQYF. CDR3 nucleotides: TGTGCCAGCAGCCTCGGCCCTAGAACATTAAGCGAGCAGTACTTC.

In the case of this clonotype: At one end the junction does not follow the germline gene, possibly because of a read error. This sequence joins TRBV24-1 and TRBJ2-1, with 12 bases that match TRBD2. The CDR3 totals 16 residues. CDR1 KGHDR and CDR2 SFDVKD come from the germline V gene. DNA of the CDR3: TGTGCCATCAGTGATCCGCTAGCGGGAGGGCCCAATGAGCAGTTCTTC. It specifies CAISDPLAGGPNEQFF.